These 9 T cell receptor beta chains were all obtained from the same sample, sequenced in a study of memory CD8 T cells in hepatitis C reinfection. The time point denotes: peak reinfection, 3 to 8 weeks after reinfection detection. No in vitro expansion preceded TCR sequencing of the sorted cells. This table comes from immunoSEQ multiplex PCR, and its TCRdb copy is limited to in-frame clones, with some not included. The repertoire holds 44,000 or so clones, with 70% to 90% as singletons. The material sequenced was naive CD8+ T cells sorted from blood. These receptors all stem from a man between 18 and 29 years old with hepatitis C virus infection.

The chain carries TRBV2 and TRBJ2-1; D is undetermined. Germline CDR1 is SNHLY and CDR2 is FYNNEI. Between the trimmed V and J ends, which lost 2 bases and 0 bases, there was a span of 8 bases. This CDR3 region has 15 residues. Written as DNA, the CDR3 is TGTGCCAGCAGTGAACGGTTGAACTCCTACAATGAGCAGTTCTTC. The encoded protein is CASSERLNSYNEQFF.

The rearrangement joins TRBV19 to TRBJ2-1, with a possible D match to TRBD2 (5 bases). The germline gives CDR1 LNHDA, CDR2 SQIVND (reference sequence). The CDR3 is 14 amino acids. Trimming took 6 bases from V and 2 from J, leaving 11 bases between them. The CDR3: CASSLTTAYNEQFF. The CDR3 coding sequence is TGTGCCAGTAGCTTGACTACCGCCTACAATGAGCAGTTCTTC.

The CDR3 region has the DNA TGTGCCTGGAGCTGGACTGACGACGGCTACACCTTC. It codes for CAWSWTDDGYTF. The V and J genes are TRBV30 and TRBJ1-2; no clear D. Trimming stripped 3 bases from V and 8 bases from J, with 13 bases between. The germline gives CDR1 GTSNPN, CDR2 SVGIG (reference sequence). The CDR3 has 12 amino acids. Together with reference TRBV30 and TRBJ1-2, the CDR3 gives the full variable domain: SQTIHQWPATLVQPVGSPLSLECTVEGTSNPNLYWYRQAAGRGLQLLFYSVGIGQISSEVPQNLSASRPQDRQFILSSKKLLLSDSGFYLCAWSWTDDGYTFGSGTRLTVV.

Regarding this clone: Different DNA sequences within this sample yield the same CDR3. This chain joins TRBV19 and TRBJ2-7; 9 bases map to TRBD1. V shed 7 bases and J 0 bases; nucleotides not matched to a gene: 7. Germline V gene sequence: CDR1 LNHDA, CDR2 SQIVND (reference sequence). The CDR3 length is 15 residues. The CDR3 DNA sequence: TGTGCCAGTACCCCCGGACAGGGGAGCTCCTACGAGCAGTACTTC. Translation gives CASTPGQGSSYEQYF. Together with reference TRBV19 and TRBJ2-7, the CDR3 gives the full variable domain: DGGITQSPKYLFRKEGQNVTLSCEQNLNHDAMYWYRQDPGQGLRLIYYSQIVNDFQKGDIAEGYSVSREKKESFPLTVTSAQKNPTAFYLCASTPGQGSSYEQYFGPGTRLTVT.

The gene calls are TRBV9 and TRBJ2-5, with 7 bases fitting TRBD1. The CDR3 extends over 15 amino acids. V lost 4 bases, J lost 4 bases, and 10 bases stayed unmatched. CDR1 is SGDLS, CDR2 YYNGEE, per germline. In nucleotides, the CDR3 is TGTGCCAGCAGCCCCGGACAGGCGACAGTAGAGACCCAGTACTTC. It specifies CASSPGQATVETQYF.

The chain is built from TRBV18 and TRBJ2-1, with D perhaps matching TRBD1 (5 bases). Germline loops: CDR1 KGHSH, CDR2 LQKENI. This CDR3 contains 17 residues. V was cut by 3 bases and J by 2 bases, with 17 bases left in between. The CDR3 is CASSPYWGGRTYNEQFF. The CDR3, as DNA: TGTGCCAGCTCACCCTACTGGGGCGGTCGCACCTACAATGAGCAGTTCTTC.

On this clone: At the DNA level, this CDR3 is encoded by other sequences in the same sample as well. The chain's CDR3 is CASSPVNGTGGGNQPQHF. The CDR3 bases are TGTGCCAGCTCACCAGTCAACGGGACAGGGGGTGGCAATCAGCCCCAGCATTTT. The chain employs TRBV18 and TRBJ1-5, with 11 bases that match TRBD1. Trimming removed 2 bases from V and 2 bases from J; junction bases left unmatched: 8. The CDR3 is 18 amino acids. In germline, CDR1 is KGHSH, CDR2 LQKENI.

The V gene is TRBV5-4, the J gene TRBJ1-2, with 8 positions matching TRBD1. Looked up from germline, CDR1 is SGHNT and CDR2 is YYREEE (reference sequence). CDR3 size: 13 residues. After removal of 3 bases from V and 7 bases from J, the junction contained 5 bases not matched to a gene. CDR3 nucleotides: TGTGCCAGCAGCTCAGGGGGCGAGGCTGGCTACACCTTC. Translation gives CASSSGGEAGYTF.

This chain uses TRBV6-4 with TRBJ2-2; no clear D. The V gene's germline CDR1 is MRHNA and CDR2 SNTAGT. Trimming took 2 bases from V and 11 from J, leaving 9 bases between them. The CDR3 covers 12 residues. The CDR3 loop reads CASSDNHIELFF. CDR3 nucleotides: TGTGCCAGCAGTGACAACCACATAGAGCTGTTTTTT.